The T cell receptor (beta chain) described here comes from a study of cytomegalovirus exposure and HLA in healthy donors. Primers for the PCR totalled 60 Vbeta and 13 Jbeta. Generated by immunoSEQ multiplex PCR, the TCRdb table keeps only in-frame clones and is missing some. The sample records about 160,000 clones, around four fifths being singletons. This TCR came from a man aged 25 to 45 in good health and CMV-seronegative. The sequenced sample was PBMCs.

The CDR3 coding sequence is TGTGCCAGCAGCTTGGCCGGGTCCTACGAGCAGTACTTC. Translating gives CASSLAGSYEQYF. This chain links TRBV5-6 with TRBJ2-7; D not certain. V gave up 0 bases and J gave up 1 base, with 5 bases separating them. CDR1 SGHDT and CDR2 YYEEEE come from the germline V gene. This CDR3 spans 13 amino acids.